These 18 T cell receptor beta chains share one sample of origin, sequenced in a study of blood T cells in healthy people across ages. It was with a sample-barcoded 5' primer and a J-beta primer mix that a second PCR of roughly 7 to 12 cycles was run. TCRdb re-derived calls from the 5' RACE reads in MiXCR, one entry per CDR3 protein. The sample includes about 800,000 distinct CDR3 sequences, approximately 25% of them seen just once. A further study also used this sample, focusing on T cells of mothers and their children.

Source material: blood. The receptor source for this set is a boy between 10 and 17 years old in good health.

This clonotype was found a few times. The V call is TRBV7-2, the J call TRBJ2-7, with TRBD1 as a possible D gene (6 bases). Germline-derived CDR1 and CDR2 are SGHTA and FQGNSA. CDR3 length equals 12 residues. Trimming pared 5 bases from V and 4 bases from J, leaving 9 bases between. As DNA, the CDR3 is TGTGCCAGCAGCGAAACAGGGTACGAGCAGTACTTC. Protein: CASSETGYEQYF.

In this sample, this clonotype turned up a few times. The chain recombines TRBV27 with TRBJ2-1, with TRBD1 as a possible D gene (5 bases). This CDR3 spans 15 amino acids. Trimming cost V 7 bases and J 0 bases, with 13 bases left between them. CDR1 and CDR2 (germline): MNHEY, SMNVEV (reference sequence). The CDR3 reads CASKAQESSYNEQFF. The CDR3 region has the DNA TGTGCCAGCAAGGCACAGGAGAGCTCCTACAATGAGCAGTTCTTC.

This clonotype was counted between two and nine times. The rearrangement joins TRBV27 to TRBJ1-5; 7 nucleotides match TRBD1. V lost 4 bases and J lost 4; bases outside the gene matches: 16. The length of the CDR3 is 18 residues. Germline V gene sequence: CDR1 MNHEY, CDR2 SMNVEV (reference sequence). The CDR3 nucleotides read TGTGCCAGCAGTTCGGCAGTTTGGGACAGCAAACTTAATCAGCCCCAGCATTTT. Protein sequence: CASSSAVWDSKLNQPQHF.

In its sample, this clonotype was seen a few times. J is TRBJ2-3 and V is TRBV6-5, with TRBD1 matching over 8 bases. This CDR3 spans 15 amino acids. CDR1 and CDR2 from the germline V gene are MNHEY and SVGAGI. V shed 4 bases, J shed 3 bases, and the junction held 6 bases outside the gene matches. Here the CDR3 DNA reads TGTGCCAGCAGTTTCACAGGGGGAGAGACAGATACGCAGTATTTT. Translated, it gives CASSFTGGETDTQYF.

The chain combines TRBV12-5 with TRBJ2-1; D is perhaps TRBD1 (5 bases). CDR3 length: 17 residues. Deletions cut 0 bases from V and 2 bases from J, with 14 bases between. Germline V gives CDR1 LGHNT, CDR2 FRNRAP. The CDR3 sequence: CASGLVGREGTYNEQFF. As DNA, the CDR3 is TGTGCTAGTGGTTTGGTAGGCAGGGAAGGGACCTACAATGAGCAGTTCTTC.

The chain links TRBV7-9 to TRBJ2-1; TRBD2 agrees at 8 bases. Germline V gives CDR1 SEHNR, CDR2 FQNEAQ (reference sequence). With V trimmed by 6 bases and J by 0 bases, 4 bases remained unmatched. The CDR3 runs to 15 residues. In DNA form, the CDR3 reads TGTGCCAGCAGACCAGCGGGGGACTCCTACAATGAGCAGTTCTTC. Its protein product is CASRPAGDSYNEQFF.

The rearrangement joins TRBV9 to TRBJ2-7; 9 bases are shared with TRBD1. Germline V gene data show CDR1 as SGDLS and CDR2 as YYNGEE. The CDR3 has 15 residues. Losses at the gene ends were 4 bases for V and 2 bases for J; bases not matched to a gene: 7. The CDR3 DNA follows: TGTGCCAGCAGCAGACAGGGGGAAGCGGCCTACGAGCAGTACTTC. As protein: CASSRQGEAAYEQYF.

The sample holds a few counts of this clonotype. This chain uses TRBV7-9 with TRBJ2-3; TRBD2 aligns across 9 bases. Unmatched junction bases numbered 6, after V lost 5 bases and J lost 0 bases. The CDR3 runs to 16 residues. Germline CDR1 SEHNR, CDR2 FQNEAQ (reference sequence). CDR3 loop: CASSERLAASTDTQYF. The CDR3 coding sequence is TGTGCCAGCAGCGAAAGACTAGCGGCTAGCACAGATACGCAGTATTTT.

This clonotype has just a few counts. The chain is built from TRBV6-1 and TRBJ2-1; a possible D gene is TRBD1 (5 bases). Trimming stripped 3 bases from V and 4 bases from J, with 16 bases between. The CDR3 spans 16 residues. CDR1 MNHNS and CDR2 SASEGT come from the germline V gene. The CDR3 spells CASSDTDTNIYNEQFF. CDR3 in DNA: TGTGCCAGCAGTGATACGGACACGAACATTTACAATGAGCAGTTCTTC.

CDR3: CAWGRHAYEQYF. The DNA for the CDR3 is TGTGCCTGGGGAAGACACGCCTACGAGCAGTACTTC. This chain connects TRBV30 to TRBJ2-7, with D hard to call. With 5 bases removed from V and 2 bases from J, the gap between germline ends came to 10 bases. Per the germline V gene, CDR1 is GTSNPN and CDR2 is SVGIG (reference sequence). The CDR3 sequence is 12 residues long.

Only a few counts were recorded for this clonotype. The V gene is TRBV7-2, the J gene TRBJ2-3; 8 bases align to TRBD2. The germline CDR1 and CDR2 sequences are SGHTA and FQGNSA. The trim removed 4 bases at V and 4 bases at J, leaving 7 bases unmatched. This CDR3 spans 15 amino acids. The CDR3, as DNA: TGTGCCAGCAGCTCAGGACTAGCTCCCGCAGATACGCAGTATTTT. This translates into CASSSGLAPADTQYF.

The chain uses TRBV4-3 and TRBJ2-5, with TRBD2 as a possible D gene (5 bases). The DNA end lines up better with TRBJ2-7; the J call may be wrong. Looked up from germline, CDR1 is LGHNA and CDR2 is YSLEER. This CDR3 comprises 13 residues. The CDR3 region is CASSPGVLYEQYF. The CDR3 DNA reads TGCGCCAGCAGCCCCGGGGTTCTCTACGAGCAGTACTTC.

A few counts support this clonotype. The V call is TRBV10-3, the J call TRBJ2-4; TRBD1 aligns across 9 bases. The ends lost 3 bases at V and 1 base at J; junction bases unmatched: 4. The CDR3 length is 16 residues. Germline assignment: CDR1 ENHRY and CDR2 SYGVKD. Here the CDR3 DNA reads TGTGCCATCAGTGAAAGACAGGGGGGGGCCAAAAACATTCAGTACTTC. This translates into CAISERQGGAKNIQYF.

The chain couples TRBV5-4 to TRBJ1-1; TRBD1 matches at 11 bases. This CDR3 spans 14 amino acids. Looked up from germline, CDR1 is SGHNT and CDR2 is YYREEE (reference sequence). Unmatched junction bases numbered 6, after V lost 6 bases and J lost 5 bases. The chain's CDR3 is CASTPGTGGTEAFF. The CDR3 DNA reads as TGTGCCAGCACCCCGGGGACAGGGGGGACTGAAGCTTTCTTT.

The chain is built from TRBV7-3 and TRBJ2-7, with D tentatively TRBD1 (5 bases). CDR1 and CDR2 from the germline V gene are SGHTA and FQGTGA. This CDR3 is built from 12 residues. V lost 11 bases to trimming and J lost 4 bases, with 15 bases between them. The CDR3: CACINAGYEQYF. CDR3 nucleotide sequence: TGTGCCTGTATTAACGCAGGGTACGAGCAGTACTTC.

This clonotype came up a few times. Here the CDR3 reads CSARSTPGYEQYF. In DNA, the CDR3 is TGCAGTGCTAGAAGTACTCCCGGCTACGAGCAGTACTTC. This chain connects TRBV20-1 to TRBJ2-5; D gene unclear. The J call may be in error: the DNA end matches TRBJ2-7 better. The V gene's germline CDR1 is DFQATT and CDR2 SNEGSKA (reference sequence). This CDR3 is 13 amino acids long.

As for this clonotype: This is likely a read error, given that the CDR3 carries no conserved phenylalanine or tryptophan at its end. The rearrangement joins TRBV27 to TRBJ1-6; D call uncertain. The germline V gene has CDR1 MNHEY and CDR2 SMNVEV (reference sequence). The CDR3 has 13 amino acids. Trimming removed 3 bases from V and 10 bases from J, with 10 bases in between. CDR3: CASSFQSGSPLHL. The CDR3 region has the DNA TGTGCCAGCAGTTTTCAAAGTGGCTCACCCCTCCACCTT.

The genes are TRBV9 and TRBJ1-2, with TRBD1 identical over 8 bases. The CDR3 contains 15 residues. The V and J ends lost 3 bases and 4 bases, in that order; junction bases with no gene match: 8. CDR1 SGDLS and CDR2 YYNGEE come from the germline V gene. CDR3 DNA: TGTGCCAGCAGCGAGCTTGACAGGGGTAGCTATGGCTACACCTTC. Its protein product is CASSELDRGSYGYTF. The complete variable domain, with remaining parts taken from reference TRBV9 and TRBJ1-2, reads DSGVTQTPKHLITATGQRVTLRCSPRSGDLSVYWYQQSLDQGLQFLIQYYNGEERAKGNILERFSAQQFPDLHSELNLSSLELGDSALYFCASSELDRGSYGYTFGSGTRLTVV.